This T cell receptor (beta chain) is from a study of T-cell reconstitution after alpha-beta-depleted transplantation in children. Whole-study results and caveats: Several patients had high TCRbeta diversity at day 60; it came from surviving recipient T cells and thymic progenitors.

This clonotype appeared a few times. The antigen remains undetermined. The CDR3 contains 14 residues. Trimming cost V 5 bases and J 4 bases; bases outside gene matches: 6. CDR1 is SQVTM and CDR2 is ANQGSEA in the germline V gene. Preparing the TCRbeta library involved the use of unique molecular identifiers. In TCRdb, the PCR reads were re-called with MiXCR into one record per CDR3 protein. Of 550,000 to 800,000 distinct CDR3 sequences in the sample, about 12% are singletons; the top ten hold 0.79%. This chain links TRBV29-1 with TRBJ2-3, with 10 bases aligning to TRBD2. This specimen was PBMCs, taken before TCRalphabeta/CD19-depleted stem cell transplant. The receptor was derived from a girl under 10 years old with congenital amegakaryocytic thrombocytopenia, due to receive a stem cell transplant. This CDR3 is CSVCPSGSADTQYF. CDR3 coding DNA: TGCAGCGTTTGTCCTAGCGGGAGCGCAGATACGCAGTATTTT.